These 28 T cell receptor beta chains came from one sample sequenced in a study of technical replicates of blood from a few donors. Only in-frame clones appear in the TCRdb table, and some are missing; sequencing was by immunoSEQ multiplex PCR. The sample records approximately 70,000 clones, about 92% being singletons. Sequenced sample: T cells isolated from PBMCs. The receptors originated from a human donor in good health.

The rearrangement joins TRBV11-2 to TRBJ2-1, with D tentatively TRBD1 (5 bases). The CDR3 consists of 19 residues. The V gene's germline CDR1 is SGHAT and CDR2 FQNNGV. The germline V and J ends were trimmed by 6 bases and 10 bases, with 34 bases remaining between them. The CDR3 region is CASSYKLRPRAHRLREQFF. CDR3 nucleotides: TGTGCCAGCAGTTATAAGTTACGCCCCCGGGCCCACAGGCTACGGGAGCAGTTCTTC.

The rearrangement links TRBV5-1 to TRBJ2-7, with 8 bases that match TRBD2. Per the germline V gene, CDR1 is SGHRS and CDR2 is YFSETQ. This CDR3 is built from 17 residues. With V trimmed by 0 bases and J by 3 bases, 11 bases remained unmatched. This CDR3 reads CASSLARAGVGGYEQYF. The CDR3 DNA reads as TGCGCCAGCAGCTTGGCGCGAGCGGGAGTTGGAGGCTACGAGCAGTACTTC.

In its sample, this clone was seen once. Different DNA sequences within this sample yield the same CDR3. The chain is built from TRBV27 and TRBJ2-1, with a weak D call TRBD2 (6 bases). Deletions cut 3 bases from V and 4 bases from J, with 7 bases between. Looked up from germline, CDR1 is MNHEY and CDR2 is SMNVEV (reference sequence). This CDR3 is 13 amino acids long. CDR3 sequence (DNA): TGTGCCAGCAGTTTGGGACTTTACAATGAGCAGTTCTTC. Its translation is CASSLGLYNEQFF.

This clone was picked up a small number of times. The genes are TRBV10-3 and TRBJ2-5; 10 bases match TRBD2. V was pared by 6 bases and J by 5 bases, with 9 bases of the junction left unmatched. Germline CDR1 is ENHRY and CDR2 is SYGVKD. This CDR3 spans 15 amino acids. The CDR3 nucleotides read TGTGCCATCAGCCCACTCTCTAGCGGGAGTGAGACCCAGTACTTC. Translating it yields CAISPLSSGSETQYF.

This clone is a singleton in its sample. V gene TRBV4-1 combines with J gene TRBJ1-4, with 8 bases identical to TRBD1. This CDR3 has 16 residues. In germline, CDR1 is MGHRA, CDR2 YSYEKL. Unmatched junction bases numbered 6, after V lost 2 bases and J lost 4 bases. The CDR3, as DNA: TGCGCCAGCAGCCAATCCGGGACAGGATTTAATGAAAAACTGTTTTTT. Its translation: CASSQSGTGFNEKLFF.

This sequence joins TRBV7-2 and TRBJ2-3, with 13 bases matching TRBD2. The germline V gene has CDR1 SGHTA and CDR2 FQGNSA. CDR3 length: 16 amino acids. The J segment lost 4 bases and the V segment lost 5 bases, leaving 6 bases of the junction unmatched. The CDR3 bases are TGTGCCAGCAGCCACAGGACTAGCGGGAGTCCAGATACGCAGTATTTT. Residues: CASSHRTSGSPDTQYF. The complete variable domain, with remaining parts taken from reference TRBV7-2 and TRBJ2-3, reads GAGVSQSPSNKVTEKGKDVELRCDPISGHTALYWYRQSLGQGLEFLIYFQGNSAPDKSGLPSDRFSAERTGGSVSTLTIQRTQQEDSAVYLCASSHRTSGSPDTQYFGPGTRLTVL.

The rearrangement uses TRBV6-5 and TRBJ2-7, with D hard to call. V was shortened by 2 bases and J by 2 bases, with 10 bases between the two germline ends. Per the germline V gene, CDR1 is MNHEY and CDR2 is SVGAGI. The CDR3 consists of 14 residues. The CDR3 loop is CASSYIVTPYEQYF. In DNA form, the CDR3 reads TGTGCCAGCAGTTACATAGTCACCCCCTACGAGCAGTACTTC.

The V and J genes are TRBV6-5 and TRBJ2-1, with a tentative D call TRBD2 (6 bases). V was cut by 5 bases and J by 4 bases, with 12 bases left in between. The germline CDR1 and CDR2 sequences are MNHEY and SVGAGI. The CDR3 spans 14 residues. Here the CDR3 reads CASSMEGPYNEQFF. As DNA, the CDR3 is TGTGCCAGCAGTATGGAGGGTCCGTACAATGAGCAGTTCTTC.

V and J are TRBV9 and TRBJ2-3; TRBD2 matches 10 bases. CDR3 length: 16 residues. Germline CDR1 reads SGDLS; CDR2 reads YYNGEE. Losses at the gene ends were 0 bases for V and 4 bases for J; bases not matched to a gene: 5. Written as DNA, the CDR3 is TGTGCCAGCAGCGTAGAGGGAGCGGGAGGGTCAGATACGCAGTATTTT. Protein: CASSVEGAGGSDTQYF. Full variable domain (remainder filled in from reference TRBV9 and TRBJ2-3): DSGVTQTPKHLITATGQRVTLRCSPRSGDLSVYWYQQSLDQGLQFLIQYYNGEERAKGNILERFSAQQFPDLHSELNLSSLELGDSALYFCASSVEGAGGSDTQYFGPGTRLTVL.

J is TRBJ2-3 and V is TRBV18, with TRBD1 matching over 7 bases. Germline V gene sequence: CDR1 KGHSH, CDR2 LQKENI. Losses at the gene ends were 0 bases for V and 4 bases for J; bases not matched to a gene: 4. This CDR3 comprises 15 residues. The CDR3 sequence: CASSPPTGWADTQYF. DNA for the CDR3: TGTGCCAGCTCACCACCGACAGGGTGGGCAGATACGCAGTATTTT.

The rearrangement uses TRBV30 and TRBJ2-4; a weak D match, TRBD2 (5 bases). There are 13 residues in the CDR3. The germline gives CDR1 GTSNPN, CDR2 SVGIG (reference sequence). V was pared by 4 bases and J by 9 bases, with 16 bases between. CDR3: CAWNQGLGSIQYF. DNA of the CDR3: TGTGCCTGGAATCAAGGACTTGGGAGCATTCAGTACTTC.

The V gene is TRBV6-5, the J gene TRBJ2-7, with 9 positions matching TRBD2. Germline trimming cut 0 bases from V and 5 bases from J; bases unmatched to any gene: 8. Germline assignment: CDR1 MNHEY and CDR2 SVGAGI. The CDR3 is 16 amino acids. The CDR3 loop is CASSYSSQREVDEQYF. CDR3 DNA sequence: TGTGCCAGCAGTTACTCATCCCAGCGGGAGGTTGACGAGCAGTACTTC.

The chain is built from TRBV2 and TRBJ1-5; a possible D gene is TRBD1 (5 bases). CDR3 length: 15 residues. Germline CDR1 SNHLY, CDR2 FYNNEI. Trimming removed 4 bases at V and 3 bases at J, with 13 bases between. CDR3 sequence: CASSGIRALNQPQHF. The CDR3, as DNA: TGTGCCAGCAGTGGGATCAGGGCCCTCAATCAGCCCCAGCATTTT.

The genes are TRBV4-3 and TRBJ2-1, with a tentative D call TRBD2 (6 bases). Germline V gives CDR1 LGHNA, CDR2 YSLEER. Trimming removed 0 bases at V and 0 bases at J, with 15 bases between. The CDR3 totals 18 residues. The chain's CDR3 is CASSQDLAVPVSYNEQFF. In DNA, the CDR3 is TGCGCCAGCAGCCAAGATTTAGCGGTGCCCGTCTCCTACAATGAGCAGTTCTTC.

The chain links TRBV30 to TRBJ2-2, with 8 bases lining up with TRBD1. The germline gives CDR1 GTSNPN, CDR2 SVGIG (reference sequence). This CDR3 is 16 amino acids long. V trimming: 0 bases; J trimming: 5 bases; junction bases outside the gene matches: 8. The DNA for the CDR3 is TGTGCCTGGAGTGTTTCCGGACAGGGATTTACCGGGGAGCTGTTTTTT. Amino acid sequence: CAWSVSGQGFTGELFF.

CDR3 nucleotide sequence: TGTGCCAGCACCCCACGGGGGTACTCTGGCTACACCTTC. As protein: CASTPRGYSGYTF. V usage is TRBV6-5 and J usage is TRBJ1-2; a weak D match, TRBD1 (5 bases). CDR3 length equals 13 residues. With 7 bases removed from V and 7 bases from J, the gap between germline ends came to 16 bases. The germline V gene has CDR1 MNHEY and CDR2 SVGAGI.

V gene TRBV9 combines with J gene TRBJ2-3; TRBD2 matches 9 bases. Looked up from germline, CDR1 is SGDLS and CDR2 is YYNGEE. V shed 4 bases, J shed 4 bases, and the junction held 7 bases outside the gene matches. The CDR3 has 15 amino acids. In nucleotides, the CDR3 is TGTGCCAGCAGCCTATTTAGCGGGAGTTCAGATACGCAGTATTTT. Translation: CASSLFSGSSDTQYF.

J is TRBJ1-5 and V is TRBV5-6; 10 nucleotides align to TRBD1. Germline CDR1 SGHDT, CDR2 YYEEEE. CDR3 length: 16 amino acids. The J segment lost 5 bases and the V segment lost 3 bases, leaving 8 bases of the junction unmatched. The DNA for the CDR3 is TGTGCCAGCAGCTCCGGGACAGGGGACCGATATCAGCCCCAGCATTTT. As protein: CASSSGTGDRYQPQHF.

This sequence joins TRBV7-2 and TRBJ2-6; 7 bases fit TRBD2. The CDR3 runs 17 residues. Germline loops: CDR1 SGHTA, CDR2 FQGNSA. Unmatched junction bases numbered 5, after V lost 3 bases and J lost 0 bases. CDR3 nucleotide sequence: TGTGCCAGCAGCTTTAGCGGGTCGAGCTCTGGGGCCAACGTCCTGACTTTC. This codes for CASSFSGSSSGANVLTF. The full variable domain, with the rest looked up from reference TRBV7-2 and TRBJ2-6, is GAGVSQSPSNKVTEKGKDVELRCDPISGHTALYWYRQSLGQGLEFLIYFQGNSAPDKSGLPSDRFSAERTGGSVSTLTIQRTQQEDSAVYLCASSFSGSSSGANVLTFGAGSRLTVL.

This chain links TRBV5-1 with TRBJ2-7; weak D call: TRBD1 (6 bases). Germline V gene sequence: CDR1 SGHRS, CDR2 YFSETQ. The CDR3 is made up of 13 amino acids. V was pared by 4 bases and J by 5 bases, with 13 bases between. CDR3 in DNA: TGCGCCAGCAGCGCCCTCCCAGGGGACGAGCAGTACTTC. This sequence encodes CASSALPGDEQYF.

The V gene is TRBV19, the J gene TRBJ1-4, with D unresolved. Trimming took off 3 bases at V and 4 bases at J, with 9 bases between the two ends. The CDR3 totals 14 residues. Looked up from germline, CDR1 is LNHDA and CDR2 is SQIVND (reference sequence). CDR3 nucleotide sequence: TGTGCCAGTAGTATTGGCCCGATTAATGAAAAACTGTTTTTT. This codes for CASSIGPINEKLFF.

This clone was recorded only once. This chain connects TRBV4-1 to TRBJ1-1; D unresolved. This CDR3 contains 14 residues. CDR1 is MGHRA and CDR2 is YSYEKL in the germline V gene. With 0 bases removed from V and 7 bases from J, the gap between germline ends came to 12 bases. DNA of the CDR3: TGCGCCAGCAGCCAAGATCCGAGAGCGTATGAAGCTTTCTTT. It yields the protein CASSQDPRAYEAFF.

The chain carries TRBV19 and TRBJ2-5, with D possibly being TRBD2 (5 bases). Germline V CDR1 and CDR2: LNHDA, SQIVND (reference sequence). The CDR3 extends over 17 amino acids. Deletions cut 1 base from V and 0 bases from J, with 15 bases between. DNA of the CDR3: TGTGCCAGTAGTATAGGGGCGGGCCCTAAAAACCAAGAGACCCAGTACTTC. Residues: CASSIGAGPKNQETQYF. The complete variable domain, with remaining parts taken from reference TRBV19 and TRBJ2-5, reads DGGITQSPKYLFRKEGQNVTLSCEQNLNHDAMYWYRQDPGQGLRLIYYSQIVNDFQKGDIAEGYSVSREKKESFPLTVTSAQKNPTAFYLCASSIGAGPKNQETQYFGPGTRLLVL.

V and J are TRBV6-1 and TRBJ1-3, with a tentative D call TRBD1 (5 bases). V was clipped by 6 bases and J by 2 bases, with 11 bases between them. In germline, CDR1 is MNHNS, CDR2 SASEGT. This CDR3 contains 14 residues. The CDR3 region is CASRLGGAGNTIYF. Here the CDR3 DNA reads TGTGCCAGCAGATTGGGGGGGGCTGGAAACACCATATATTTT.

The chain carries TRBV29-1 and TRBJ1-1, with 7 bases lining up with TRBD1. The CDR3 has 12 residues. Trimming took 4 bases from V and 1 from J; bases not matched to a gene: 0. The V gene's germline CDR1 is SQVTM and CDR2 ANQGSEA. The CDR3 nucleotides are TGCAGCGTTGGGACAGGGAACACTGAAGCTTTCTTT. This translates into CSVGTGNTEAFF. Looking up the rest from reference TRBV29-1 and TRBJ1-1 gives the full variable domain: SAVISQKPSRDICQRGTSLTIQCQVDSQVTMMFWYRQQPGQSLTLIATANQGSEATYESGFVIDKFPISRPNLTFSTLTVSNMSPEDSSIYLCSVGTGNTEAFFGQGTRLTVV.

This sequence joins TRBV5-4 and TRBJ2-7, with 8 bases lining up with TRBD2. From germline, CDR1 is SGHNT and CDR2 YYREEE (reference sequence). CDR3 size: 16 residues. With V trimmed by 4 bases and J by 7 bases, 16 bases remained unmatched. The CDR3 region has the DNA TGTGCCAGCAGCCGGAATCGGCGGGAGGATGTGCGGGAGCAGTACTTC. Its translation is CASSRNRREDVREQYF.

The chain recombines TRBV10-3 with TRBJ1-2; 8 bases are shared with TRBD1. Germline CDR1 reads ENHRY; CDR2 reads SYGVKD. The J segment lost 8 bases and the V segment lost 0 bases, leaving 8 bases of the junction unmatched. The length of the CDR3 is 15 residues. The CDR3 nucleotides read TGTGCCATCAGTGAGTCTGGACAGGGCTTAGGAGGCTACACCTTC. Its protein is CAISESGQGLGGYTF.

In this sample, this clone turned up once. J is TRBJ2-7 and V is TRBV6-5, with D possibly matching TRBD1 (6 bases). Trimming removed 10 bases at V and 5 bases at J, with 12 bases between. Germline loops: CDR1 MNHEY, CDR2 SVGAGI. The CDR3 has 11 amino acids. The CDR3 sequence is CAISTGNEQYF. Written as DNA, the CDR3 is TGTGCCATCTCAACAGGGAACGAGCAGTACTTC.